The 15 T cell receptor beta chains presented below share a single source sample, sequenced in a study of blood T cell repertoires in COVID-19. The data were produced by immunoSEQ multiplex PCR, yet TCRdb's version contains in-frame clones alone and is incomplete. This sample yields tens of thousands of clones, of which roughly 86% are seen a single time; 8% belongs to the top ten. The sample comprised peripheral blood. These receptors came from a man at least 80 years old with active or convalescent COVID-19.

This chain links TRBV11-2 with TRBJ2-1, with 9 bases matching TRBD1. V gave up 6 bases and J gave up 4 bases; unmatched junction bases: 4. CDR3 length equals 14 residues. Germline V gene sequence: CDR1 SGHAT, CDR2 FQNNGV. This CDR3 is CASSTGGAYNEQFF. The CDR3 DNA sequence: TGTGCCAGCAGTACAGGGGGCGCGTACAATGAGCAGTTCTTC.

The V and J genes are TRBV29-1 and TRBJ2-2; 7 bases line up with TRBD2. The V gene end was trimmed by 0 bases and the J gene end by 3 bases; junction bases not matched to a gene: 7. Germline CDR1 and CDR2: SQVTM and ANQGSEA. This CDR3 spans 16 amino acids. As DNA, the CDR3 is TGCAGCGTTGAAGATCTTCGGGAGGCGTACACCGGGGAGCTGTTTTTT. Translated, it gives CSVEDLREAYTGELFF.

The chain is built from TRBV19 and TRBJ2-2; 8 bases line up with TRBD1. Germline values: CDR1 LNHDA, CDR2 SQIVND (reference sequence). This CDR3 region has 14 residues. Trimming at V came to 8 bases and at J to 0 bases, leaving 2 bases not matched to a gene. The CDR3 bases are TGTGCCAGTGGGGACAGGACGAACACCGGGGAGCTGTTTTTT. Its protein product is CASGDRTNTGELFF.

In DNA, the CDR3 is TGTGCCAGCAGCCGATTGAGGAGGTCGAATGAAAAACTGTTTTTT. It yields the protein CASSRLRRSNEKLFF. This chain connects TRBV7-8 to TRBJ1-4; D unclear. CDR1 and CDR2 (germline): SGHVS, FQNEAQ. This CDR3 is 15 amino acids long. The V end was cut by 5 bases, the J end by 5 bases, with 15 bases between.

The rearrangement links TRBV10-3 to TRBJ2-7; tentative D call: TRBD1 (7 bases). Between the trimmed V and J ends, which lost 6 bases and 5 bases, there was a span of 20 bases. Germline V gene sequence: CDR1 ENHRY, CDR2 SYGVKD. There are 15 residues in the CDR3. The CDR3: CAISPRGDPGDEQYV. The DNA of the CDR3 is TGTGCCATCAGCCCCAGGGGGGACCCAGGGGACGAGCAGTACGTC.

This chain connects TRBV14 to TRBJ2-2; perhaps TRBD1 as D (5 bases). This CDR3 has 15 residues. Germline V CDR1 and CDR2: SGHDN, FVKESK. The V end lost 1 base, the J end lost 5 bases, and 11 bases lay between the germline ends. The CDR3: CASSQVRVKTGELFF. CDR3 DNA: TGTGCCAGCAGCCAAGTCAGGGTGAAGACCGGGGAGCTGTTTTTT.

The chain uses TRBV6-5 and TRBJ2-7; TRBD1 matches 7 bases. The J segment lost 3 bases and the V segment lost 7 bases, leaving 3 bases of the junction unmatched. The CDR3 contains 12 residues. Germline V gives CDR1 MNHEY, CDR2 SVGAGI. Here the CDR3 DNA reads TGTGCCAGCACGGGACAGAGCTACGAGCAGTACGTC. Amino acids: CASTGQSYEQYV.

This clone was picked up one time. This chain joins TRBV30 and TRBJ1-1; D might be TRBD1 (6 bases). Trimming took 8 bases from V and 1 from J, leaving 17 bases between them. The germline V gene encodes CDR1 GTSNPN and CDR2 SVGIG (reference sequence). The CDR3 is 14 residues long. The CDR3 protein is CASTGLHPNTEAFF. CDR3 bases: TGTGCCAGCACAGGGCTACACCCGAACACTGAAGCTTTCTTT.

This clone was seen only a few times. The genes are TRBV6-5 and TRBJ1-5; 7 nucleotides align to TRBD1. The germline CDR1 and CDR2 sequences are MNHEY and SVGAGI. Trimming took 6 bases from V and 1 from J; bases not matched to a gene: 6. This CDR3 comprises 15 residues. The CDR3 spells CASSPDRVSNQPQHF. Here the CDR3 DNA reads TGTGCCAGCAGCCCCGACAGGGTCAGCAATCAGCCCCAGCATTTT.

The chain carries TRBV7-2 and TRBJ2-5, with 11 bases fitting TRBD2. CDR3 length: 16 amino acids. The V segment lost 5 bases and the J segment 2 bases; nucleotides outside the gene matches: 7. In germline, CDR1 is SGHTA, CDR2 FQGNSA. The CDR3 coding sequence is TGTGCCAGCAGCGAACCCGGGACTAGCGGACAAGAGACCCAGTACTTC. Encoded protein: CASSEPGTSGQETQYF.

The gene calls are TRBV15 and TRBJ2-7; 8 positions agree with TRBD2. Germline V gene sequence: CDR1 LNHNV, CDR2 YYDKDF (reference sequence). The junction had 8 bases not matched to a gene; V was cut back by 11 bases and J by 5 bases. The CDR3 is 12 amino acids. The CDR3 nucleotides read TGTGCCGGAAAGCGGGAGCTCCACGAGCAGTACGTC. Residues: CAGKRELHEQYV.

V and J are TRBV7-9 and TRBJ2-5; 7 positions agree with TRBD2. The CDR3 spans 15 residues. V was clipped by 5 bases and J by 5 bases; unmatched bases: 11. Looked up from germline, CDR1 is SEHNR and CDR2 is FQNEAQ (reference sequence). The CDR3 protein is CASSPLGGDWETQYF. The CDR3 bases are TGTGCCAGCAGCCCCCTGGGGGGGGATTGGGAGACCCAGTACTTC. Complete variable domain (other parts from reference TRBV7-9 and TRBJ2-5): DTGVSQNPRHKITKRGQNVTFRCDPISEHNRLYWYRQTLGQGPEFLTYFQNEAQLEKSRLLSDRFSAERPKGSFSTLEIQRTEQGDSAMYLCASSPLGGDWETQYFGPGTRLLVL.

This clone was found a few times. CDR3 in DNA: TGTGCCAGCAGTATACAGGGGGCGTATGGCTACACCTTC. Protein product: CASSIQGAYGYTF. The chain couples TRBV2 to TRBJ1-2; 9 bases match TRBD1. This CDR3 is 13 amino acids long. CDR1 and CDR2 from the germline V gene are SNHLY and FYNNEI. V lost 5 bases, J lost 5 bases, and 3 bases stayed unmatched. Full variable domain (outside the CDR3, taken from reference TRBV2 and TRBJ1-2): EPEVTQTPSHQVTQMGQEVILRCVPISNHLYFYWYRQILGQKVEFLVSFYNNEISEKSEIFDDQFSVERPDGSNFTLKIRSTKLEDSAMYFCASSIQGAYGYTFGSGTRLTVV.

J is TRBJ1-6 and V is TRBV28; 7 nucleotides line up with TRBD1. Looked up from germline, CDR1 is MDHEN and CDR2 is SYDVKM. This CDR3 is 14 amino acids long. Losses at the gene ends were 5 bases for V and 14 bases for J; bases not matched to a gene: 12. The CDR3 here is CASSPQTGHGSLHF. CDR3 DNA sequence: TGTGCCAGCAGTCCACAGACAGGGCACGGTTCCCTCCACTTT.

The V gene is TRBV29-1, the J gene TRBJ2-5, with 7 bases aligning to TRBD1. The CDR3 runs to 15 residues. Germline values: CDR1 SQVTM, CDR2 ANQGSEA. The trim removed 7 bases at V and 5 bases at J, leaving 16 bases unmatched. CDR3 region: CSAQGVSGVWETQYF. The CDR3 region has the DNA TGCAGCGCCCAGGGGGTGTCGGGTGTTTGGGAGACCCAGTACTTC.